The entry that follows covers one TCR beta chain sequence. The antigen remains undetermined. The same CDR3 can be traced to other DNA sequences in this sample. This record belongs to a study of shared clonotypes between healthy human individuals. The study, taken as a whole, reports: Compared with memory subsets, naive subsets generally had larger estimated richness. Clonotype sharing across a few donors was observed for 5% to 6.5% of naive CD4 clonotypes.

The data were produced by immunoSEQ multiplex PCR, yet TCRdb's version contains in-frame clones alone and is incomplete. The data hold about 1,800,000 clones, with about 95% observed a single time. CD8 cells classed as naive were CD45RO-negative and positively selected for CCR7, excluding terminally differentiated effector memory CD45RA+ cells. The germline V gene has CDR1 SGHDT and CDR2 YYEEEE. V dropped 3 bases and J dropped 2; count of bases not matched to a gene: 1. This CDR3 region has 13 residues. The rearrangement joins TRBV5-6 to TRBJ2-7; TRBD1 aligns across 8 bases. The sequence was collected from a man aged 18-30 years in good health. The sample consisted of naive CD8+ T cells sorted from blood. The DNA of the CDR3 is TGTGCCAGCAGCTCGGACAGGGCCTACGAGCAGTACTTC. Its translation is CASSSDRAYEQYF. Looking up the rest from reference TRBV5-6 and TRBJ2-7 gives the full variable domain: DAGVTQSPTHLIKTRGQQVTLRCSPKSGHDTVSWYQQALGQGPQFIFQYYEEEERQRGNFPDRFSGHQFPNYSSELNVNALLLGDSALYLCASSSDRAYEQYFGPGTRLTVT.